The entry below gives a single T cell receptor (beta chain) sequence along with its context. The data derive from a study of blood T cell repertoires in COVID-19. Overall study context: Sites across the United States, Italy and Spain contributed samples from acute and convalescent COVID-19.

Original processing methods: Reference gene primers were amplified, and this amplification served to estimate nucleated cell counts. Libraries were prepared by immunoSEQ multiplex PCR; TCRdb keeps only in-frame clonotypes and omits some of them. V, J and clone size are taken as reported in that table, and D and trimming were inferred from the DNA itself. The sample comprises about 220,000 clones, 80% of which are singletons, and around 13% rests with the top ten. Trimming cost V 5 bases and J 8 bases, with 12 bases left between them. Germline V gene data show CDR1 as SEHNR and CDR2 as FQNEAQ (reference sequence). This CDR3 region has 13 residues.

The sequence derives from a human donor in a cohort sampled during active COVID-19. The sequencing sample was made of peripheral blood. The rearrangement uses TRBV7-9 and TRBJ1-4; D is unclear. As DNA, the CDR3 is TGTGCCAGCAGCGCCCGGGTCGGGGAAAAACTGTTTTTT. Translated: CASSARVGEKLFF.